This is a list of T cell receptor beta chains from one sample in a study of shared clonotypes between healthy human individuals. TCRdb's copy holds only in-frame clones and misses some; the assay was immunoSEQ multiplex PCR. The sample carries about 87,000 clones, roughly 50% recorded once. The specimen was PBMCs. The receptors were sampled from a woman aged 35 to 49 in good health. Some clones in this sample may be carry-over from other donors' samples. Both conserved end residues are part of each CDR3. D genes are given only for firm matches. Only some rows state a clone size, as once, few, many or a class for expanded clones.

j_gene | d_gene | v_gene | abundance | CDR3aa | CDR3nt
TRBJ1-5 | - | TRBV11-1 | once | CASSWTGTDSNQPQHF | TGTGCCAGCAGCTGGACCGGGACGGATAGCAATCAGCCCCAGCATTTT
TRBJ2-3 | - | TRBV5-1 | - | CASSLAGAGSTDTQYF | TGCGCCAGCAGCTTGGCTGGGGCGGGAAGCACAGATACGCAGTATTTT
TRBJ1-5 | TRBD1 | TRBV27 | few | CASSSTGNQPQHF | TGTGCCAGCAGTTCGACAGGGAATCAGCCCCAGCATTTT
TRBJ2-7 | - | TRBV20-1 | - | CSASRDYEQYF | TGCAGTGCAAGCCGGGACTACGAGCAGTACTTC
TRBJ2-6 | - | TRBV30 | many | CAWSSGANVLTF | TGTGCCTGGAGTTCTGGGGCCAACGTCCTGACTTTC
TRBJ2-1 | - | TRBV5-1 | - | CASSLGSGSSYNEQFF | TGCGCCAGCAGCTTGGGATCAGGGAGCTCCTACAATGAGCAGTTCTTC
TRBJ2-1 | - | TRBV30 | - | CAWSVGGIGEQFF | TGTGCCTGGAGTGTTGGAGGGATCGGTGAGCAGTTCTTC
TRBJ2-1 | TRBD2 | TRBV29-1 | many | CSVALAGENYNEQFF | TGCAGCGTTGCCCTAGCGGGAGAGAACTACAATGAGCAGTTCTTC
TRBJ2-3 | - | TRBV5-6 | - | CASSSGDEPTDTQYF | TGTGCCAGCAGCTCAGGGGACGAACCCACAGATACGCAGTATTTT
TRBJ1-3 | - | TRBV9 | - | CASSVQGGRSSKGGNTIYF | TGTGCCAGCAGCGTCCAAGGAGGCAGATCCTCGAAAGGTGGAAACACCATATATTTT
TRBJ1-1 | - | TRBV25-1 | - | CASSAQGNTEAFF | TGTGCCAGCAGTGCTCAGGGGAACACTGAAGCTTTCTTT
TRBJ2-5 | - | TRBV5-1 | - | CASSLYGSPQETQYF | TGCGCCAGCAGCTTGTACGGGAGTCCCCAAGAGACCCAGTACTTC
TRBJ2-7 | - | TRBV27 | - | CASRGPSYEQYF | TGTGCCAGCAGGGGACCCAGCTACGAGCAGTACTTC
TRBJ1-5 | - | TRBV27 | many | CASKPRGRLASVDQPQHF | TGTGCCAGCAAACCTCGGGGTAGGCTGGCTTCGGTGGATCAGCCCCAGCATTTT
TRBJ2-3 | - | TRBV27 | once | CASSLSGYTDTQYF | TGTGCCAGCAGTTTATCAGGGTACACAGATACGCAGTATTTT